These T cell receptor beta chains were read from a single sample in a study of blood T cell repertoires in COVID-19. Clones were read by immunoSEQ multiplex PCR, and TCRdb kept only the in-frame ones, dropping some. The table shows around 230,000 clones, with 82% occurring only once. The material sequenced was PBMCs or T cells enriched from blood (not recorded which). The receptors originated from a man in his forties who had recovered from COVID-19. The CDR3 runs from the conserved cysteine through the conserved F or W. The D gene is left open where the match is weak. The size field is filled for only some rows; it gives once, few, many or a size class.

cdr3_aa,cdr3_nt,d_call,j_call,v_call,clone_size
CASSTGTGNQPQHF,TGCGCCAGCAGCACCGGGACAGGTAATCAGCCCCAGCATTTT,TRBD1,TRBJ1-5,TRBV5-1,few
CASSLTRTGGNQPQHF,TGTGCCAGCAGCCTCACCCGGACAGGTGGCAATCAGCCCCAGCATTTT,TRBD1,TRBJ1-5,TRBV7-3,NA
CASGGGLWNEQFF,TGTGCCAGCGGCGGGGGCCTCTGGAATGAGCAGTTCTTC,NA,TRBJ2-1,TRBV6-5,few
CASSRFDYGYTF,TGTGCCAGCAGTCGGTTCGACTATGGCTACACCTTC,NA,TRBJ1-2,TRBV2,NA
CASFAGGGEGTDTQYF,TGTGCCAGCTTCGCCGGCGGTGGGGAGGGCACAGATACGCAGTATTTT,NA,TRBJ2-3,TRBV28,NA
CASSQERSGANVLTF,TGTGCCAGCAGCCAGGAGAGATCTGGGGCCAACGTCCTGACTTTC,NA,TRBJ2-6,TRBV4-2,few
CASSPGQATLSYTF,TGTGCCAGCAGCCCGGGACAGGCGACTCTCAGCTACACCTTC,TRBD1,TRBJ1-2,TRBV6-1,NA
CASSPPRTGGNTIYF,TGTGCCAGCAGTCCCCCCAGGACAGGTGGAAACACCATATATTTT,TRBD1,TRBJ1-3,TRBV28,NA
CASSPGGSRDEQYF,TGCGCCAGCAGCCCAGGAGGCAGTCGGGACGAGCAGTACTTC,NA,TRBJ2-7,TRBV5-1,NA
CASSWRRGQGNYGYTF,TGTGCCAGCAGCTGGCGGCGGGGACAGGGGAACTATGGCTACACCTTC,TRBD1,TRBJ1-2,TRBV5-6,NA
CASSQIQETSNNEQFF,TGTGCCAGCAGCCAGATACAGGAGACCAGCAACAATGAGCAGTTCTTC,NA,TRBJ2-1,TRBV3-1/TRBV3-2,NA
CASSFTSGRVTDTQYF,TGTGCCAGCAGCTTTACTAGCGGGAGAGTCACAGATACGCAGTATTTT,TRBD2,TRBJ2-3,TRBV11-2,NA
CAGLRTGGSYNEQFF,TGTGCCGGACTAAGGACAGGGGGCTCCTACAATGAGCAGTTCTTC,TRBD1,TRBJ2-1,TRBV28,NA
CASIPGALSTEAFF,TGTGCCAGTATCCCTGGTGCGCTGAGCACTGAAGCTTTCTTT,NA,TRBJ1-1,TRBV19,NA